Listed below are T cell receptor beta chains from one sample, sequenced in a study of cytomegalovirus exposure and HLA in healthy donors. Assay: immunoSEQ multiplex PCR; the TCRdb copy retains only in-frame clones and omits some. The data hold around 80,000 clones, with approximately 96% observed a single time. Sequenced: PBMCs. These receptors were obtained from a woman aged 18 to 35 in good health and CMV-seronegative. The CDR3 runs from the conserved cysteine through the conserved F or W. D genes are given only for firm matches. Some rows mark clone size as missing; the rest say once, few, many or name a class of expanded clone.

J gene: TRBJ2-1
clone size: -
CDR3 length: 17
V gene: TRBV25-1
D gene: TRBD1
CDR3 DNA: TGTGCCAGCAGTGATTTTGACAGGGGGCAGATCTACAATGAGCAGTTCTTC
CDR3 protein: CASSDFDRGQIYNEQFF

J gene: TRBJ2-5
clone size: -
CDR3 length: 11
V gene: TRBV2
D gene: TRBD1
CDR3 DNA: TGTGCCAGCAGTGAACCGGGACAGGGGTACTTC
CDR3 protein: CASSEPGQGYF

J gene: TRBJ1-6
clone size: -
CDR3 length: 16
V gene: TRBV30
D gene: -
CDR3 DNA: TGTGCCTGGAGTGTACGGGTAGGGGATGGGGATTCACCCCTCCACTTT
CDR3 protein: CAWSVRVGDGDSPLHF

J gene: TRBJ2-7
clone size: -
CDR3 length: 13
V gene: TRBV5-1
D gene: -
CDR3 DNA: TGCGCCAGCAGCTTGGGGACAGATAACGAGCAGTACTTC
CDR3 protein: CASSLGTDNEQYF

J gene: TRBJ1-6
clone size: -
CDR3 length: 13
V gene: TRBV5-5
D gene: -
CDR3 DNA: TGTGCCAGCAGGAGCCTCCGGAATTCACCCCTCCACTTT
CDR3 protein: CASRSLRNSPLHF

J gene: TRBJ2-5
clone size: -
CDR3 length: 12
V gene: TRBV29-1
D gene: -
CDR3 DNA: TGCAGCGTTGAATCAGGGCAAGAGACCCAGTACTTC
CDR3 protein: CSVESGQETQYF

J gene: TRBJ1-5
clone size: -
CDR3 length: 16
V gene: TRBV15
D gene: TRBD1
CDR3 DNA: TGTGCCACCAGTCGACAGGGTATTCGGGGGCATCAGCCCCAGCATTTT
CDR3 protein: CATSRQGIRGHQPQHF

J gene: TRBJ2-1
clone size: -
CDR3 length: 15
V gene: TRBV15
D gene: -
CDR3 DNA: TGTGCCACCAGCAGAGGCGAGGATGTTTACAATGAGCAGTTCTTC
CDR3 protein: CATSRGEDVYNEQFF

J gene: TRBJ1-2
clone size: -
CDR3 length: 14
V gene: TRBV27
D gene: -
CDR3 DNA: TGTGCCAGCAGCCCCGACAGGAAAGACTATGGCTACACCTTC
CDR3 protein: CASSPDRKDYGYTF

J gene: TRBJ2-3
clone size: -
CDR3 length: 15
V gene: TRBV4-1
D gene: TRBD2
CDR3 DNA: TGCGCCAGCAGTCGAGGACTAGCGGGAGAAGATACGCAGTATTTT
CDR3 protein: CASSRGLAGEDTQYF

J gene: TRBJ2-7
clone size: once
CDR3 length: 13
V gene: TRBV6-1
D gene: -
CDR3 DNA: TGTGCCAGCAGTGAACAGGTCCTCTCCGAGCAGTACTTC
CDR3 protein: CASSEQVLSEQYF

J gene: TRBJ2-1
clone size: -
CDR3 length: 15
V gene: TRBV9
D gene: TRBD2
CDR3 DNA: TGTGCCAGCAGCGTTGACAGCGGGAGGGGGAATGAGCAGTTCTTC
CDR3 protein: CASSVDSGRGNEQFF

J gene: TRBJ1-5
clone size: -
CDR3 length: 15
V gene: TRBV7-9
D gene: -
CDR3 DNA: TGTGCCAGCAGCTTAGTTCCAGGCGCGAATCAGCCCCAGCATTTT
CDR3 protein: CASSLVPGANQPQHF

J gene: TRBJ2-7
clone size: -
CDR3 length: 12
V gene: TRBV10-3
D gene: -
CDR3 DNA: TGTGCCATCAGTGGGGTCACAGGGGAGCAGTACTTC
CDR3 protein: CAISGVTGEQYF

J gene: TRBJ2-7
clone size: -
CDR3 length: 13
V gene: TRBV19
D gene: -
CDR3 DNA: TGTGCCAGTAGTTCCGCGCTAGCGACCGAGCAGTACTTC
CDR3 protein: CASSSALATEQYF

J gene: TRBJ2-1
clone size: -
CDR3 length: 15
V gene: TRBV7-6
D gene: TRBD1
CDR3 DNA: TGTGCCAGCAGCTTAACAGGACAGGGGAGGAATGAGCAGTTCTTC
CDR3 protein: CASSLTGQGRNEQFF

J gene: TRBJ1-2
clone size: -
CDR3 length: 13
V gene: TRBV19
D gene: -
CDR3 DNA: TGTGCCAGTAGTATAAACAGGGACGATGGCTACACCTTC
CDR3 protein: CASSINRDDGYTF

J gene: TRBJ2-1
clone size: -
CDR3 length: 12
V gene: TRBV19
D gene: -
CDR3 DNA: TGTGCCAGTACGGACAGATACAATGAGCAGTTCTTC
CDR3 protein: CASTDRYNEQFF

J gene: TRBJ2-2
clone size: -
CDR3 length: 13
V gene: TRBV19
D gene: TRBD1
CDR3 DNA: TGTGCCAGTAAAGGACAGGGGGCCGGGGAGCTGTTTTTT
CDR3 protein: CASKGQGAGELFF

J gene: TRBJ2-1
clone size: once
CDR3 length: 15
V gene: TRBV9
D gene: -
CDR3 DNA: TGTGCCAGCAGCGTAGTCCAAGCCGGTTACAATGAGCAGTTCTTC
CDR3 protein: CASSVVQAGYNEQFF

J gene: TRBJ2-5
clone size: -
CDR3 length: 15
V gene: TRBV7-2
D gene: -
CDR3 DNA: TGTGCCAGCAGCAATGGGGGCTTAGATCAAGAGACCCAGTACTTC
CDR3 protein: CASSNGGLDQETQYF

J gene: TRBJ1-2
clone size: -
CDR3 length: 13
V gene: TRBV10-3
D gene: -
CDR3 DNA: TGTGCCATACGGCGGGAGTCTAACTATGGCTACACCTTC
CDR3 protein: CAIRRESNYGYTF

J gene: TRBJ2-1
clone size: -
CDR3 length: 16
V gene: TRBV5-5
D gene: TRBD2
CDR3 DNA: TGTGCCAGCAGCTTGGATCTGGGACTAGCGGGAGACCAGCAGTTCTTC
CDR3 protein: CASSLDLGLAGDQQFF

J gene: TRBJ1-1
clone size: -
CDR3 length: 17
V gene: TRBV19
D gene: TRBD1
CDR3 DNA: TGTGCCAGTAGTATTGGGACCAGGGGGCCCATGAACACTGAAGCTTTCTTT
CDR3 protein: CASSIGTRGPMNTEAFF

J gene: TRBJ1-2
clone size: -
CDR3 length: 14
V gene: TRBV27
D gene: TRBD1
CDR3 DNA: TGTGCCAGCAGGGCAGGGGGCCAGGCCTATGGCTACACCTTC
CDR3 protein: CASRAGGQAYGYTF

J gene: TRBJ2-5
clone size: -
CDR3 length: 13
V gene: TRBV2
D gene: -
CDR3 DNA: TGTGCCAGCAGTGAGACAGTTCAAGAGACCCAGTACTTC
CDR3 protein: CASSETVQETQYF

J gene: TRBJ1-5
clone size: -
CDR3 length: 14
V gene: TRBV28
D gene: -
CDR3 DNA: TGTGCCAGCAGTCCCTCCCCCCTTAATCAGCCCCAGCATTTT
CDR3 protein: CASSPSPLNQPQHF

J gene: TRBJ1-5
clone size: -
CDR3 length: 14
V gene: TRBV7-9
D gene: -
CDR3 DNA: TGTGCCAGCAGCTTAGCACAGAGCAATCAGCCCCAGCATTTT
CDR3 protein: CASSLAQSNQPQHF

J gene: TRBJ1-4
clone size: -
CDR3 length: 16
V gene: TRBV19
D gene: -
CDR3 DNA: TGTGCCAGTAGCCCATCAGGACACGTCTTTAATGAAAAACTGTTTTTT
CDR3 protein: CASSPSGHVFNEKLFF

J gene: TRBJ2-1
clone size: once
CDR3 length: 16
V gene: TRBV6-6
D gene: -
CDR3 DNA: TGTGCCAGCAGTTACTCCCAGCGAGACGCCTACAATGAGCAGTTCTTC
CDR3 protein: CASSYSQRDAYNEQFF

J gene: TRBJ2-1
clone size: once
CDR3 length: 14
V gene: TRBV10-3
D gene: -
CDR3 DNA: TGTGCCTTCAGGCGGGATCCCACCTACAATGAGCAGTTCTTC
CDR3 protein: CAFRRDPTYNEQFF

J gene: TRBJ2-2
clone size: -
CDR3 length: 13
V gene: TRBV28
D gene: TRBD2
CDR3 DNA: TGTGCCAGCAGCCTAGCGGGGCGAGGGGAGCTGTTTTTT
CDR3 protein: CASSLAGRGELFF

J gene: TRBJ1-5
clone size: -
CDR3 length: 16
V gene: TRBV19
D gene: TRBD1
CDR3 DNA: TGTGCCAGTAGTAAATCGGACAGGGTTAGCAATCAGCCCCAGCATTTT
CDR3 protein: CASSKSDRVSNQPQHF

J gene: TRBJ2-5
clone size: -
CDR3 length: 16
V gene: TRBV5-1
D gene: TRBD2
CDR3 DNA: TGCGCCAGCAGCTTGGTCCTGGCTAGCGGGCAAGAGACCCAGTACTTC
CDR3 protein: CASSLVLASGQETQYF

J gene: TRBJ2-1
clone size: -
CDR3 length: 17
V gene: TRBV19
D gene: TRBD2
CDR3 DNA: TGTGCCAGTAGTATGAGACCCCAGCGGGAGGGGTACAATGAGCAGTTCTTC
CDR3 protein: CASSMRPQREGYNEQFF

J gene: TRBJ2-1
clone size: -
CDR3 length: 16
V gene: TRBV6-5
D gene: TRBD2
CDR3 DNA: TGTGCCAGCAGTTCCTTGAGGGTAGCGGGCAACAATGAGCAGTTCTTC
CDR3 protein: CASSSLRVAGNNEQFF

J gene: TRBJ1-5
clone size: once
CDR3 length: 14
V gene: TRBV5-1
D gene: TRBD1
CDR3 DNA: TGCGACTCAAGTGGACAGGGGTCAGGGCAGCCCCAGCATTTT
CDR3 protein: CDSSGQGSGQPQHF

J gene: TRBJ2-3
clone size: once
CDR3 length: 16
V gene: TRBV4-1
D gene: -
CDR3 DNA: TGCGCCAGCAGCCATGTCCCTCGCGGGCGGGCGGATACGCAGTATTTT
CDR3 protein: CASSHVPRGRADTQYF

J gene: TRBJ1-2
clone size: -
CDR3 length: 14
V gene: TRBV19
D gene: TRBD1
CDR3 DNA: TGTGCCAGTAACCGGGACAGGGGGTTTGGGGGCTACACCTTC
CDR3 protein: CASNRDRGFGGYTF